The T cell receptor beta chain under discussion was sequenced for a study of neurological immune-mediated disorders. The V and J ends lost 1 base and 5 bases respectively, with 8 bases between them. CDR1 KGHSH and CDR2 LQKENI come from the germline V gene. The CDR3 is 13 residues long. This clonotype has at least ten counts. Its target is not known. Whole-study findings and limits: Falling below healthy controls, multiple sclerosis showed the least TCR clonal expansion, while HTLV-1-associated myelopathy showed the most.

Indicated time point: longitudinal time-point 3. The starting material, 2 million PBMCs stored at -80 C, gave rise to the unsorted libraries. The authors obtained over 170 million TCR-beta sequences from 15-18 subjects per sequencing run. TCRdb re-analysed the 5' RACE reads in MiXCR, keeping a single row per CDR3 protein. The data show roughly 50,000 distinct CDR3 sequences, about 13% seen once. The rearrangement links TRBV18 to TRBJ2-5; D is unresolved. The receptor's source is a male donor with HTLV-1-associated myelopathy (HAM/TSP). Input material: PBMCs. CDR3 in amino acids: CASSPRGRETQYF. In nucleotides, the CDR3 is TGTGCCAGCTCACCACGGGGAAGGGAGACCCAGTACTTC.